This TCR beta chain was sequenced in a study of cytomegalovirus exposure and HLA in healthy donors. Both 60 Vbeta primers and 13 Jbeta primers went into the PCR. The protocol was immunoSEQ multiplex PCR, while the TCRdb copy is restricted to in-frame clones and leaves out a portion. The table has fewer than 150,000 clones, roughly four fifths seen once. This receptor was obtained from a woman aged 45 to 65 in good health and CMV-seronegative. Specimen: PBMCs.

The CDR3 coding sequence is TGTGCCAGCAGCTCGCCCCAGTTCACTAGAACTGAAGCTTTCTTT. The encoded protein is CASSSPQFTRTEAFF. The chain links TRBV5-5 to TRBJ1-1; D call uncertain. There are 15 residues in the CDR3. Germline-derived CDR1 and CDR2 are SGHKS and YYEKEE (reference sequence). V shed 3 bases and J shed 5 bases, with 17 bases lying between them.